This T cell receptor (beta chain) was recovered during a study of diagnostic markers for celiac disease. From its re-call of the reads, TCRdb lists each CDR3 protein once, without DNA. This table lists about 7,500 distinct CDR3 sequences. This CDR3 region has 15 residues. Germline assignment: CDR1 SGHRS and CDR2 YFSETQ. This clonotype was sampled from a human donor. This table probably holds off-target reads from a library built for another chain. Specimen: either unsorted cells or a sorted T cell fraction (not recorded which). The rearrangement joins TRBV5-1 to TRBJ1-5. CDR3: CASSLYGSDNQPQHF.